This T cell receptor beta chain was observed in a study of cytomegalovirus exposure and HLA in healthy donors. This cohort consisted of healthy bone marrow donors. The PCR had 60 Vbeta and 13 Jbeta primers. Assay: immunoSEQ multiplex PCR; the TCRdb copy retains only in-frame clones and omits some. Of approximately 160,000 clones in the sample, over 60% were seen once. The junction had 7 bases not matched to a gene; V was cut back by 1 base and J by 5 bases. Looked up from germline, CDR1 is SGDLS and CDR2 is YYNGEE. The CDR3 spans 15 residues. V and J are TRBV9 and TRBJ2-7; the match to TRBD2 covers 9 bases. The source of this sequence is a woman aged 25 to 45 in good health and CMV-seropositive. The sample comprised PBMCs. The chain's CDR3 is CASSVSLAGTNEQYF. The DNA for the CDR3 is TGTGCCAGCAGCGTATCGCTAGCGGGAACTAACGAGCAGTACTTC.